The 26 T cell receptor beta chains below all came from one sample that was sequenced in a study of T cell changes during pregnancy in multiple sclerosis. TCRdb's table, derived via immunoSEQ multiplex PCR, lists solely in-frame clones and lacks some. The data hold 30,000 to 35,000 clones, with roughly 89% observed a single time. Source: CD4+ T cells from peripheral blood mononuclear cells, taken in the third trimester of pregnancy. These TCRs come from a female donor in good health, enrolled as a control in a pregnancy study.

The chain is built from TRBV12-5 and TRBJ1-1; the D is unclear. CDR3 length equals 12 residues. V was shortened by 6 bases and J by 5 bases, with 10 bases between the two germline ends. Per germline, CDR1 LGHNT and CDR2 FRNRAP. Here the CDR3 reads CASGVGDTEAFF. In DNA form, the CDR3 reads TGTGCTAGTGGAGTCGGAGATACTGAAGCTTTCTTT.

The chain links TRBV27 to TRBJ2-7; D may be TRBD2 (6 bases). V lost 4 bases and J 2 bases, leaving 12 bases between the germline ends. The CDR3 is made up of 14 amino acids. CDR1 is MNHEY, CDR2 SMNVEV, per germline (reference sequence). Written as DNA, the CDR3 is TGTGCCAGCAGTTCGGAGGGCGGACCCTACGAGCAGTACTTC. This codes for CASSSEGGPYEQYF.

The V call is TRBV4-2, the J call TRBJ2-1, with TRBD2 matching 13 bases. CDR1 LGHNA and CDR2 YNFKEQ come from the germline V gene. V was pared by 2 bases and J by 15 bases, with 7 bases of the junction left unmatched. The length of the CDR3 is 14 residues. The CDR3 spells CASSQTTSGGALFF. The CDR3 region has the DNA TGTGCCAGCAGCCAAACAACTAGCGGGGGGGCCTTGTTCTTC.

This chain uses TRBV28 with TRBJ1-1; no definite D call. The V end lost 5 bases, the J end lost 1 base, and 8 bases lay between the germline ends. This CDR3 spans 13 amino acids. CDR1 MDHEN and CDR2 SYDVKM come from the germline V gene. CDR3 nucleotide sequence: TGTGCCAGCAGTCCCCCGCGGAACACTGAAGCTTTCTTT. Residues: CASSPPRNTEAFF.

CDR3: CASSATGLAGGIQFF. The DNA of the CDR3 is TGTGCCAGCAGCGCGACAGGACTAGCGGGGGGAATACAGTTCTTC. J is TRBJ2-1 and V is TRBV9; 14 bases are shared with TRBD2. V lost 3 bases, J lost 13 bases, and 9 bases stayed unmatched. The CDR3 consists of 15 residues. Germline values: CDR1 SGDLS, CDR2 YYNGEE.

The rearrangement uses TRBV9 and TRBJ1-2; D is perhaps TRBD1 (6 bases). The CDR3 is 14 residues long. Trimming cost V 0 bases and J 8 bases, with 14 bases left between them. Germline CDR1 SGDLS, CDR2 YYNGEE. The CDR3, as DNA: TGTGCCAGCAGCGTAGGGAATGGGGGCTGGGGCTACACCTTC. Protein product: CASSVGNGGWGYTF.

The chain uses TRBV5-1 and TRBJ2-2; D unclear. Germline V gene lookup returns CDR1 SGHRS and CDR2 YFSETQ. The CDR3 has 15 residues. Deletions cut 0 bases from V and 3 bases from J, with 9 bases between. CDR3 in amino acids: CASSLAVSDTGELFF. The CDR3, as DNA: TGCGCCAGCAGCTTGGCCGTGTCAGACACCGGGGAGCTGTTTTTT.

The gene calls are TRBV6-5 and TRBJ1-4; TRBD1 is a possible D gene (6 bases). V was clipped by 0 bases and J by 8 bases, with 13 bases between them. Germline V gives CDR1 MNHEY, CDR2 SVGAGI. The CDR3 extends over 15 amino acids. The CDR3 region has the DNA TGTGCCAGCAGTTACTCCCCGGACAGTTCGGAAAAACTGTTTTTT. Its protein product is CASSYSPDSSEKLFF.

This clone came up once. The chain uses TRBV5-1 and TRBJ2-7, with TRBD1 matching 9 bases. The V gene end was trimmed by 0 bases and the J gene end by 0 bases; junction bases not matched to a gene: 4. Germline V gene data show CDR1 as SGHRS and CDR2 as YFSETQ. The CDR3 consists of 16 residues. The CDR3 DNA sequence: TGCGCCAGCAGCTTGGGGGACAGGGCTAGCTCCTACGAGCAGTACTTC. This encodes CASSLGDRASSYEQYF.

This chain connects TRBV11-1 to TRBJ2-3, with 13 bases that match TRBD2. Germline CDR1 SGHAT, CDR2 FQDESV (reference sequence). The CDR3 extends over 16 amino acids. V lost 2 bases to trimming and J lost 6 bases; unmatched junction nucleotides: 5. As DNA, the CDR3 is TGTGCCAGCAGCTTAAGACTAGCGGGAGGTGCGGATACGCAGTATTTT. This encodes CASSLRLAGGADTQYF.

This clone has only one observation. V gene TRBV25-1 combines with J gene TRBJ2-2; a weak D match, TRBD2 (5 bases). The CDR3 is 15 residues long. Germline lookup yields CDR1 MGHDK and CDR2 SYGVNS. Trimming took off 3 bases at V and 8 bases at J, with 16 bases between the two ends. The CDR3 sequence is CASSDRGITGGELFF. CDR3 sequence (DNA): TGTGCCAGCAGTGATAGAGGGATAACGGGGGGGGAGCTGTTTTTT.

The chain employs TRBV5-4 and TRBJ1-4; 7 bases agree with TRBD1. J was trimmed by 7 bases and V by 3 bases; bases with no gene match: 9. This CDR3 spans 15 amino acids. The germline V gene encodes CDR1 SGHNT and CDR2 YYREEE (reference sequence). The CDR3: CASSSPGQSFEKLFF. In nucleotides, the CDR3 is TGTGCCAGCAGCTCACCGGGACAGTCTTTTGAAAAACTGTTTTTT.

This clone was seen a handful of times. CDR3 loop: CASGKDRGDTEAFF. CDR3 sequence (DNA): TGTGCTAGTGGTAAGGACAGGGGGGACACTGAAGCTTTCTTT. V is TRBV12-5 and J is TRBJ1-1; 10 bases match TRBD1. This CDR3 contains 14 residues. CDR1 and CDR2 (germline): LGHNT, FRNRAP. The ends lost 5 bases at V and 3 bases at J; junction bases unmatched: 3. Variable domain in full (rest from reference TRBV12-5 and TRBJ1-1): DARVTQTPRHKVTEMGQEVTMRCQPILGHNTVFWYRQTMMQGLELLAYFRNRAPLDDSGMPKDRFSAEMPDATLATLKIQPSEPRDSAVYFCASGKDRGDTEAFFGQGTRLTVV.

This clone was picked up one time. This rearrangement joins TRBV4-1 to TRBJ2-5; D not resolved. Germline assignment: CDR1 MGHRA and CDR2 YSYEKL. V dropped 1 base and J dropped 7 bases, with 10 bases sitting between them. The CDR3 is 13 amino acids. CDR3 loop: CASSQATTGTQYF. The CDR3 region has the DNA TGCGCCAGCAGCCAAGCCACTACGGGGACCCAGTACTTC.

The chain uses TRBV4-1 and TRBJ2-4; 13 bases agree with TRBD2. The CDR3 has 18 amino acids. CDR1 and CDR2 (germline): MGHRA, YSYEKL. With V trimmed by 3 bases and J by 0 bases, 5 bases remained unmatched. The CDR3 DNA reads TGCGCCAGCAGCCAGACTAGCGGGGGGTCGGTAGCCAAAAACATTCAGTACTTC. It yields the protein CASSQTSGGSVAKNIQYF.

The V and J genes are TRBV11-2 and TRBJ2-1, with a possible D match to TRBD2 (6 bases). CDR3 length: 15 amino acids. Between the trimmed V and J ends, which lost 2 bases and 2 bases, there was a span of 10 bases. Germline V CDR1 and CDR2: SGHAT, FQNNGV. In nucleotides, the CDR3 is TGTGCCAGCAGCTTACGGGAGACCACCTACAATGAGCAGTTCTTC. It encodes CASSLRETTYNEQFF.

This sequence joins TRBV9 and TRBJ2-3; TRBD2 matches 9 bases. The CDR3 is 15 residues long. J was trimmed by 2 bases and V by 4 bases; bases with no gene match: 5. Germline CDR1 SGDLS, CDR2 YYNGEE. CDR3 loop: CASSQQRGVTDTQYF. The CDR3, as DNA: TGTGCCAGCAGCCAACAGCGGGGGGTCACAGATACGCAGTATTTT.

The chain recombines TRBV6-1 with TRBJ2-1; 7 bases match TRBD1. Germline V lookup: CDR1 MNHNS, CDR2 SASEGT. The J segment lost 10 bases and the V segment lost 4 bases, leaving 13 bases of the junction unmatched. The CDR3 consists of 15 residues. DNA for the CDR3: TGTGCCAGCAGTGGAGGGCAGACAGGGCTAGGAGAGCAGTTCTTC. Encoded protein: CASSGGQTGLGEQFF.

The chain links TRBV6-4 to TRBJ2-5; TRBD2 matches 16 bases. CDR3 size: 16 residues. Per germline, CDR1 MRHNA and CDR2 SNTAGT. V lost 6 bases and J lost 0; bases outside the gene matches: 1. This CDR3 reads CASRGTSGGDQETQYF. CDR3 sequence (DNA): TGTGCCAGCAGGGGGACTAGCGGGGGGGACCAAGAGACCCAGTACTTC.

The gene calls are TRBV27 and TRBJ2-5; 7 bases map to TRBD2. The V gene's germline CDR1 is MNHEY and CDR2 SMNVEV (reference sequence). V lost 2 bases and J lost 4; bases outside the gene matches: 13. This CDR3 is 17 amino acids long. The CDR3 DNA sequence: TGTGCCAGCAGTTTAAGGGCCCCGGGACTAAGATCAGAGACCCAGTACTTC. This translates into CASSLRAPGLRSETQYF.

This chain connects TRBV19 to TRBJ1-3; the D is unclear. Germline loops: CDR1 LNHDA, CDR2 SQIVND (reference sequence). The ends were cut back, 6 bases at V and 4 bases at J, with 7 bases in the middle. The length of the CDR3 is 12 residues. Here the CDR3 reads CASSPFGNTIYF. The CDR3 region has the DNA TGTGCCAGTAGCCCGTTCGGAAACACCATATATTTT.

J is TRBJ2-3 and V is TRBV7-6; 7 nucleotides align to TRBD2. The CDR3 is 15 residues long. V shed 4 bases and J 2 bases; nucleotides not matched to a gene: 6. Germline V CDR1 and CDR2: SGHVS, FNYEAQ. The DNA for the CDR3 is TGTGCCAGCAGCTCCACAGCGGGAAACACAGATACGCAGTATTTT. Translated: CASSSTAGNTDTQYF.

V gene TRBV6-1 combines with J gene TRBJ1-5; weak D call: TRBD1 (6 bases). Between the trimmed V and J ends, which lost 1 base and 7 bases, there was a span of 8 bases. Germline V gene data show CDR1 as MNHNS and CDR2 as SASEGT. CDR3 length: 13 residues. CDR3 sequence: CASSEGGRQPQHF. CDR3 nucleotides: TGTGCCAGCAGTGAAGGGGGGCGGCAGCCCCAGCATTTT.

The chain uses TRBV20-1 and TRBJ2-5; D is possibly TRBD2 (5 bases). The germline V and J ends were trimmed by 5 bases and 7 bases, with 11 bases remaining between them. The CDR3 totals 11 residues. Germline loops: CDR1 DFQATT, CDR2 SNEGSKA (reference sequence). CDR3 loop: CSARRRGTQYF. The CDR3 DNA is TGCAGTGCTCGACGACGGGGGACCCAGTACTTC.

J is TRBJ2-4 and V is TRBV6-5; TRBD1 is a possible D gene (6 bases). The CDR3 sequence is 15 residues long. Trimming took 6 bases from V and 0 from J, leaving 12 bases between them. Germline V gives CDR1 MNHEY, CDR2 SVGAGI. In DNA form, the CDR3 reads TGTGCCAGCAGACAGGGTGATCCAGCCAAAAACATTCAGTACTTC. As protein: CASRQGDPAKNIQYF.

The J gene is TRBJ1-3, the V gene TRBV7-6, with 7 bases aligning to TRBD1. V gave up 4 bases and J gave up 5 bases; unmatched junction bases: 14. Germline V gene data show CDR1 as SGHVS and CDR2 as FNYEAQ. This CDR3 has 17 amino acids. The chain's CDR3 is CASSSPLGTAARNTIYF. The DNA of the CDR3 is TGTGCCAGCAGCTCCCCCCTCGGGACAGCTGCTAGAAACACCATATATTTT.